These 2 T cell receptor beta chains were all obtained from the same sample, sequenced in a study of blood T cell repertoires in COVID-19 (TCRdb year 2020). The library was prepared using the immunoSEQ multiplex PCR assay. This immuneACCESS table, as held by TCRdb, lists in-frame sequences with V and J called but not all clones. Of the missing ones, under half trace to an unresolved V gene in checked studies; the others have no known cause. Here the sample has 250,000 or so clones; about four fifths occur a single time. 7.5% to 10% of the sample comes from the top ten. Sequencing was done on a sample of peripheral blood. All receptors derive from an elderly man with acute or convalescent COVID-19.

The V and J genes are TRBV9 and TRBJ1-2; D unclear. From germline, CDR1 is SGDLS and CDR2 YYNGEE. Trimming shortened V by 0 bases and J by 8 bases, and 11 bases separated the two germline ends. This CDR3 has 13 residues. The CDR3 loop reads CASSVGVTEGYTF. The CDR3 bases are TGTGCCAGCAGCGTAGGGGTAACGGAGGGCTACACCTTC.

The V gene is TRBV18, the J gene TRBJ1-5; 9 bases are shared with TRBD1. CDR3 length: 15 residues. V was clipped by 6 bases and J by 0 bases; unmatched bases: 3. Per the germline V gene, CDR1 is KGHSH and CDR2 is LQKENI. DNA of the CDR3: TGTGCCAGCTCCCGGGACAGGGATAGCAATCAGCCCCAGCATTTT. This sequence encodes CASSRDRDSNQPQHF.